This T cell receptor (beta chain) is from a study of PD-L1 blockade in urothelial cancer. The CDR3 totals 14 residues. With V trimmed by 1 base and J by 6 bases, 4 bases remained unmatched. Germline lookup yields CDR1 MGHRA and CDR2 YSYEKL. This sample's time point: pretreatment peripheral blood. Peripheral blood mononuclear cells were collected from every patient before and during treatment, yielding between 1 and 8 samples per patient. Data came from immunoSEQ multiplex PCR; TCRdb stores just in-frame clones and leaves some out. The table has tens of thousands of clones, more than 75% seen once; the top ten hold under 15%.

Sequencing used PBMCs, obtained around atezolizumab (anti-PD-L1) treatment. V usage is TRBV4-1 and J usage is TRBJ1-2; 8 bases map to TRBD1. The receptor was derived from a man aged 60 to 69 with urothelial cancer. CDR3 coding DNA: TGCGCCAGCAGCCAAGTCCCAGGGGGCGATGGCTACACCTTC. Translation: CASSQVPGGDGYTF.